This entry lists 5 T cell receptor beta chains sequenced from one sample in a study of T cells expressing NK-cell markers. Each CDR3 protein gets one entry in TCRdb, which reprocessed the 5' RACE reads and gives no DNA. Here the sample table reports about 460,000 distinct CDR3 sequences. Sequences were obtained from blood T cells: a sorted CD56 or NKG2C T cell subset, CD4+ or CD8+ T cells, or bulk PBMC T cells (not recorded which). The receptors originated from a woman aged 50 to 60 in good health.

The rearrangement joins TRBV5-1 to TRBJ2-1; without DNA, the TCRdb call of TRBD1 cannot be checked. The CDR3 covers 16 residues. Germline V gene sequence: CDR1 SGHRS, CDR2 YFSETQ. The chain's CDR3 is CASSLVRTGTYNEQFF.

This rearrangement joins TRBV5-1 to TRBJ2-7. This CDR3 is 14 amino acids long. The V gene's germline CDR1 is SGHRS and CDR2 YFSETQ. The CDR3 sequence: CASKFAGSSYEQYF.

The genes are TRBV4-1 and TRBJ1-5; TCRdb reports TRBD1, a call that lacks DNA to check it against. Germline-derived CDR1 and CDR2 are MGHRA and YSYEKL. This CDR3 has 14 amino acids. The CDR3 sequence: CASSQGPRDQPQHF.

CDR3 residues: CASRVRPTGSRDEAFF. The chain uses TRBV6-5 and TRBJ1-1; no DNA is available, so the TRBD1 call from TCRdb remains unchecked. Germline V gene data show CDR1 as MNHEY and CDR2 as SVGAGI. The CDR3 has 16 amino acids.

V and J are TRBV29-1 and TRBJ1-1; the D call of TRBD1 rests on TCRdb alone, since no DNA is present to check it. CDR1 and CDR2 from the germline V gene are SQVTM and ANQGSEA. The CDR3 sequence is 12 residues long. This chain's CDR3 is CSVEEGRAEAFF.